The present T cell receptor beta chain was sequenced within a study of blood T cell repertoires in COVID-19. Study overall: From the United States, Italy and Spain came samples of acute and convalescent COVID-19. In each case, the material was cDNA or gDNA derived from T cells, B-cell-depleted T cells, or PBMCs.

TCRdb keeps only in-frame clones here, not all; method: immunoSEQ multiplex PCR. The sample has about 100,000 clones; roughly 80% are singletons. V lost 4 bases and J 5 bases, leaving 11 bases between the germline ends. The CDR3 totals 13 residues. The germline V gene has CDR1 SGHNT and CDR2 YYREEE (reference sequence). Sequencing was performed on peripheral blood. This TCR came from a human donor in a cohort sampled during active COVID-19. The chain employs TRBV5-4 and TRBJ2-3; TRBD2 is a possible D gene (5 bases). The CDR3 DNA reads TGTGCCAGCAGCCCTGCGGAGGTAGATACGCAGTATTTT. This codes for CASSPAEVDTQYF.